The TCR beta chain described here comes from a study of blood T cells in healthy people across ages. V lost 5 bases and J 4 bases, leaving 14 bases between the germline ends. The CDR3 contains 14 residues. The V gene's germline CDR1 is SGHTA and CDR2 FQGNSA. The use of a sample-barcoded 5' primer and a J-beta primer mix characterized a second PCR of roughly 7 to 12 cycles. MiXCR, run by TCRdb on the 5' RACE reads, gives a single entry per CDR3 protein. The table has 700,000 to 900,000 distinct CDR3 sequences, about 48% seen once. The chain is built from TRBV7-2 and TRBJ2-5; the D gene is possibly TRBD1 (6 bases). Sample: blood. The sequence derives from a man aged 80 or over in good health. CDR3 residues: CASSAPGQPETQYF. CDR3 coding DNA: TGTGCCAGCAGCGCTCCGGGACAACCAGAGACCCAGTACTTC.